The present T cell receptor (beta chain) was sequenced within a study of blood T cell repertoires in COVID-19. The protocol was immunoSEQ multiplex PCR, while the TCRdb copy is restricted to in-frame clones and leaves out a portion. The repertoire holds around 170,000 clones, with 84% as singletons. The germline CDR1 and CDR2 sequences are SEHNR and FQNEAQ (reference sequence). V shed 2 bases and J shed 3 bases, with 11 bases lying between them. The CDR3 has 14 amino acids. This receptor was identified in a man over 45 who had recovered from COVID-19. The chain joins TRBV7-9 to TRBJ2-7, with no clear D. Sequencing was carried out using PBMCs or T cells enriched from blood (not recorded which). CDR3: CASSLTGTIYEQYF. The CDR3, as DNA: TGTGCCAGCAGCTTAACGGGTACTATCTACGAGCAGTACTTC.